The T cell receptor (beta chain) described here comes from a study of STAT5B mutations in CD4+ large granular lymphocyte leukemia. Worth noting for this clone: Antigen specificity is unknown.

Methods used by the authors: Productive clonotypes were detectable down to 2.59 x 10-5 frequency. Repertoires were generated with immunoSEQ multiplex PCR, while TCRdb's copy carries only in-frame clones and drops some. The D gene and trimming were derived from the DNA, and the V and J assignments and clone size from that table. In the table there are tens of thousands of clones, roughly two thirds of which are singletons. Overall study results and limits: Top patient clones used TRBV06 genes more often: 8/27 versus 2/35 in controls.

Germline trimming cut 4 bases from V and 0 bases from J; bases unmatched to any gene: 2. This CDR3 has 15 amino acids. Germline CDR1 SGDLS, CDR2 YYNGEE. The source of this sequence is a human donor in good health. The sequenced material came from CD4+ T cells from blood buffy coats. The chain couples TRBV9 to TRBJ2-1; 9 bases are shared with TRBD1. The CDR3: CASSPGQGSYNEQFF. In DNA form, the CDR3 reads TGTGCCAGCAGCCCGGGACAGGGCTCCTACAATGAGCAGTTCTTC.